Presented here are 24 T cell receptor beta chains from one specimen sequenced in a study of beta chain features in type 1 diabetes. The antigens of these receptors remain unknown. Study-wide results and limits: Significant though moderate, a shortening of TCRB CDR3s appeared in all four CD4+ subsets of Type 1 diabetes patients.

Expressed TCRB transcripts were sequenced because the isolated RNA had all been reverse transcribed beforehand. The method was immunoSEQ multiplex PCR; TCRdb's version includes in-frame clones alone and lacks a portion of them. The sample records around 56,000 clones, 50% to 55% being singletons. Sequencing was performed on Tregs from blood. The receptor source for this set is a woman in her thirties or forties with type 1 diabetes.

CDR3 protein: CASKSSGSGNTIYF. In DNA form, the CDR3 reads TGTGCCAGTAAGTCGAGTGGCTCTGGAAACACCATATATTTT. V gene TRBV19 combines with J gene TRBJ1-3, with unresolved D. The germline V gene has CDR1 LNHDA and CDR2 SQIVND (reference sequence). V gave up 7 bases and J gave up 0 bases, with 10 bases separating them. There are 14 residues in the CDR3.

The chain uses TRBV19 and TRBJ1-5; 9 nucleotides match TRBD1. Germline V CDR1 and CDR2: LNHDA, SQIVND (reference sequence). The CDR3 covers 16 residues. The ends lost 6 bases at V and 0 bases at J; junction bases unmatched: 6. The CDR3 sequence is CASRKTGGYSNQPQHF. The DNA for the CDR3 is TGTGCCAGTAGGAAAACAGGGGGCTATAGCAATCAGCCCCAGCATTTT.

This clone was recorded a few times. The chain has TRBV7-2 and TRBJ2-3, with D possibly TRBD2 on 5 matching bases. Germline values: CDR1 SGHTA, CDR2 FQGNSA. The CDR3 runs to 14 residues. Trimming cost V 6 bases and J 2 bases, with 12 bases left between them. Written as DNA, the CDR3 is TGTGCCAGCAGTCGGCTAGCCCTCACAGATACGCAGTATTTT. Protein: CASSRLALTDTQYF.

This clone occurred a few times. V usage is TRBV7-9 and J usage is TRBJ1-3; TRBD1 might be the D (6 bases). With 5 bases removed from V and 0 bases from J, the gap between germline ends came to 14 bases. Germline V lookup: CDR1 SEHNR, CDR2 FQNEAQ (reference sequence). There are 16 residues in the CDR3. DNA of the CDR3: TGTGCCAGCAGCGACTATACAGGGTACTCTGGAAACACCATATATTTT. This encodes CASSDYTGYSGNTIYF.

The CDR3 DNA reads as TGTGCCAGCAGCCCGTACAGGGAAACCTATAGCAATCAGCCCCAGCATTTT. It codes for CASSPYRETYSNQPQHF. The rearrangement joins TRBV28 to TRBJ1-5, with D possibly matching TRBD1 (6 bases). Germline V CDR1 and CDR2: MDHEN, SYDVKM. The length of the CDR3 is 17 residues. Trimming cost V 6 bases and J 0 bases, with 18 bases left between them.

This clone occurred a few times. This chain joins TRBV2 and TRBJ1-1, with D unresolved. Trimming removed 7 bases from V and 5 bases from J, with 11 bases in between. Germline-derived CDR1 and CDR2 are SNHLY and FYNNEI. This CDR3 has 12 amino acids. This CDR3 is CASITTMTEAFF. The CDR3 nucleotides are TGTGCCAGCATTACTACAATGACTGAAGCTTTCTTT. Together with reference TRBV2 and TRBJ1-1, the CDR3 gives the full variable domain: EPEVTQTPSHQVTQMGQEVILRCVPISNHLYFYWYRQILGQKVEFLVSFYNNEISEKSEIFDDQFSVERPDGSNFTLKIRSTKLEDSAMYFCASITTMTEAFFGQGTRLTVV.

The V gene is TRBV5-1, the J gene TRBJ2-7; maybe TRBD1 (6 bases). Trimming removed 4 bases at V and 4 bases at J, with 15 bases between. The CDR3 loop spans 14 amino acids. Per germline, CDR1 SGHRS and CDR2 YFSETQ. CDR3 bases: TGCGCCAGCAGCCCGGGGACAAATCGGTACGAGCAGTACTTC. This sequence encodes CASSPGTNRYEQYF.

J is TRBJ1-4 and V is TRBV2, with 7 positions matching TRBD1. Germline V CDR1 and CDR2: SNHLY, FYNNEI. This CDR3 has 14 residues. The trim removed 6 bases at V and 3 bases at J, leaving 4 bases unmatched. CDR3: CASRPQGANEKLFF. Written as DNA, the CDR3 is TGTGCCAGCAGGCCTCAGGGGGCTAATGAAAAACTGTTTTTT.

The CDR3: CASAITTGSRETQYF. The CDR3 coding sequence is TGTGCCAGCGCTATCACGACCGGGTCTAGAGAGACCCAGTACTTC. The chain uses TRBV27 and TRBJ2-5; D gene ambiguous. Trimming removed 8 bases at V and 4 bases at J, with 20 bases between. The CDR3 consists of 15 residues. The V gene's germline CDR1 is MNHEY and CDR2 SMNVEV (reference sequence).

This sequence joins TRBV5-1 and TRBJ2-2; 13 bases map to TRBD2. The CDR3 sequence is 20 residues long. V was clipped by 4 bases and J by 0 bases; unmatched bases: 12. CDR1 and CDR2 (germline): SGHRS, YFSETQ. The CDR3 is CASSPPVLAGGHPNTGELFF. The DNA for the CDR3 is TGCGCCAGCAGCCCGCCCGTACTAGCGGGAGGGCACCCGAACACCGGGGAGCTGTTTTTT. Combining the CDR3 with reference TRBV5-1 and TRBJ2-2 gives the whole variable domain KAGVTQTPRYLIKTRGQQVTLSCSPISGHRSVSWYQQTPGQGLQFLFEYFSETQRNKGNFPGRFSGRQFSNSRSEMNVSTLELGDSALYLCASSPPVLAGGHPNTGELFFGEGSRLTVL.

The chain employs TRBV6-6 and TRBJ2-2; D may be TRBD1 (6 bases). V was shortened by 4 bases and J by 6 bases, with 6 bases between the two germline ends. The CDR3 loop spans 12 amino acids. Per the germline V gene, CDR1 is MNHNY and CDR2 is SVGAGI (reference sequence). DNA of the CDR3: TGTGCCAGCAGTTGGGGGCCCGGGGAGCTGTTTTTT. Translation: CASSWGPGELFF.

This clone was found a few times. The gene calls are TRBV5-4 and TRBJ2-7; 8 positions match TRBD2. The CDR3 runs to 15 residues. After removal of 4 bases from V and 2 bases from J, the junction contained 8 bases not matched to a gene. The germline V gene has CDR1 SGHNT and CDR2 YYREEE (reference sequence). The CDR3 region is CASSPGGSGAYEQYF. In DNA, the CDR3 is TGTGCCAGCAGCCCTGGGGGTAGCGGGGCCTACGAGCAGTACTTC.

This clone was seen a few times. The chain combines TRBV27 with TRBJ2-1, with 8 nucleotides matching TRBD2. Germline CDR1 reads MNHEY; CDR2 reads SMNVEV (reference sequence). V trimming: 6 bases; J trimming: 4 bases; junction bases outside the gene matches: 8. This CDR3 comprises 15 residues. CDR3 sequence (DNA): TGTGCCAGCAGCCCCGTGGAGCGGGGGTACAATGAGCAGTTCTTC. Translation: CASSPVERGYNEQFF.

V usage is TRBV28 and J usage is TRBJ1-3; TRBD1 matches at 8 bases. The germline CDR1 and CDR2 sequences are MDHEN and SYDVKM. The CDR3 has 21 amino acids. The V and J ends lost 2 bases and 0 bases, in that order; junction bases with no gene match: 18. The CDR3, as DNA: TGTGCCAGCAGTTTAACCCTCCGGGACAGGAGAGTGGGACTCTCTGGAAACACCATATATTTT. Translation: CASSLTLRDRRVGLSGNTIYF.

The chain employs TRBV6-5 and TRBJ2-7; D might be TRBD1 (5 bases). The CDR3 is 13 residues long. Trimming took off 6 bases at V and 2 bases at J, with 11 bases between the two ends. Germline V lookup: CDR1 MNHEY, CDR2 SVGAGI. Here the CDR3 DNA reads TGTGCCAGCAGCCGCGACAGCACCTACGAGCAGTACTTC. Translated, it gives CASSRDSTYEQYF.

The table lists this clone with a few counts. The V call is TRBV18, the J call TRBJ1-1; no reliable D call. The CDR3 loop spans 17 amino acids. Trimming stripped 2 bases from V and 3 bases from J, with 19 bases between. Germline V gene sequence: CDR1 KGHSH, CDR2 LQKENI. As DNA, the CDR3 is TGTGCCAGCTCACCATTTAAGGGAGCGGGCCTTGACACTGAAGCTTTCTTT. Translating gives CASSPFKGAGLDTEAFF. Looking up the rest from reference TRBV18 and TRBJ1-1 gives the full variable domain: NAGVMQNPRHLVRRRGQEARLRCSPMKGHSHVYWYRQLPEEGLKFMVYLQKENIIDESGMPKERFSAEFPKEGPSILRIQQVVRGDSAAYFCASSPFKGAGLDTEAFFGQGTRLTVV.

The chain links TRBV7-9 to TRBJ2-5; D gene ambiguous. The assigned J gene may be wrong: the sequence end matches TRBJ2-7 better. The germline gives CDR1 SEHNR, CDR2 FQNEAQ (reference sequence). The CDR3 is 14 amino acids. CDR3: CASSLARDDYEQYF. Here the CDR3 DNA reads TGTGCCAGCAGCTTAGCCAGAGACGACTACGAGCAGTACTTC.

Only a few counts were recorded for this clone. The rearrangement uses TRBV9 and TRBJ2-2; possible D gene TRBD2, 5 bases. The germline V gene has CDR1 SGDLS and CDR2 YYNGEE. Trimming removed 2 bases at V and 0 bases at J, with 14 bases between. The CDR3 is 17 amino acids. DNA of the CDR3: TGTGCCAGCAGCGTTGGCAAGGGAGTCGCGAACACCGGGGAGCTGTTTTTT. This encodes CASSVGKGVANTGELFF.

Only one count was recorded for this clone. The rearrangement joins TRBV29-1 to TRBJ2-1; D possibly corresponds to TRBD1 (5 bases). Trimming took 0 bases from V and 4 from J, leaving 7 bases between them. This CDR3 comprises 13 residues. Germline lookup yields CDR1 SQVTM and CDR2 ANQGSEA. The CDR3, as DNA: TGCAGCGTTGAAGAGGGGCCTTACAATGAGCAGTTCTTC. Amino acids: CSVEEGPYNEQFF.

V gene TRBV19 combines with J gene TRBJ2-1, with TRBD1 matching 9 bases. CDR1 is LNHDA, CDR2 SQIVND, per germline (reference sequence). The V gene end was trimmed by 4 bases and the J gene end by 9 bases; junction bases not matched to a gene: 4. This CDR3 spans 13 amino acids. CDR3 bases: TGTGCCAGTAGTAGGGACAGGGAATCTGAGCAGTTCTTC. It yields the protein CASSRDRESEQFF.

The CDR3 sequence is CASSVGGVTGELFF. CDR3 sequence (DNA): TGTGCCAGCAGCGTGGGGGGGGTCACCGGGGAGCTGTTTTTT. V usage is TRBV9 and J usage is TRBJ2-2; 7 bases are shared with TRBD2. This CDR3 is built from 14 residues. J was trimmed by 4 bases and V by 2 bases; bases with no gene match: 2. Germline V gene sequence: CDR1 SGDLS, CDR2 YYNGEE. The full variable domain, its missing parts supplied by reference TRBV9 and TRBJ2-2, is DSGVTQTPKHLITATGQRVTLRCSPRSGDLSVYWYQQSLDQGLQFLIQYYNGEERAKGNILERFSAQQFPDLHSELNLSSLELGDSALYFCASSVGGVTGELFFGEGSRLTVL.

The V and J genes are TRBV27 and TRBJ1-3; 8 positions match TRBD1. V shed 8 bases and J 0 bases; nucleotides not matched to a gene: 18. The CDR3 covers 19 residues. CDR1 is MNHEY and CDR2 is SMNVEV in the germline V gene (reference sequence). The CDR3 nucleotides read TGTGCCAGCCGCTCGGGCGGGGCAGGGGGCAAGAGCTCTGGAAACACCATATATTTT. Translated: CASRSGGAGGKSSGNTIYF.

The chain uses TRBV5-1 and TRBJ1-1, with D perhaps TRBD1 (5 bases). Trimming stripped 4 bases from V and 4 bases from J, with 8 bases between. Looked up from germline, CDR1 is SGHRS and CDR2 is YFSETQ. CDR3 length equals 12 residues. This CDR3 reads CASSIQGTEAFF. The CDR3 nucleotides are TGCGCCAGCAGCATTCAGGGCACTGAAGCTTTCTTT.

The genes are TRBV6-1 and TRBJ1-5; 11 nucleotides match TRBD1. After removal of 1 base from V and 5 bases from J, the junction contained 1 base not matched to a gene. Germline lookup yields CDR1 MNHNS and CDR2 SASEGT. The CDR3 totals 15 residues. The CDR3 sequence: CASSEGDRGDQPQHF. DNA of the CDR3: TGTGCCAGCAGTGAAGGGGACAGGGGGGATCAGCCCCAGCATTTT.